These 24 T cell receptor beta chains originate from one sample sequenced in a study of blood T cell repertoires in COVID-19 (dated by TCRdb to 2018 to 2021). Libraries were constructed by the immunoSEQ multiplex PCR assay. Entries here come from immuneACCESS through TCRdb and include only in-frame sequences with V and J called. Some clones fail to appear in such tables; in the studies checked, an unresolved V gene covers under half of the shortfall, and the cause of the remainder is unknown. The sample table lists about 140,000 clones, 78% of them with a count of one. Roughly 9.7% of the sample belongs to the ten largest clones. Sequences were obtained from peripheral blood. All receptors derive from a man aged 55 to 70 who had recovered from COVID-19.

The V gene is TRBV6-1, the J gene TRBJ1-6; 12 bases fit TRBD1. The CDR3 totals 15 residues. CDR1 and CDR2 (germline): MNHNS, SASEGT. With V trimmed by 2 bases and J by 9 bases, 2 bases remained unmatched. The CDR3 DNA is TGTGCCAGCAGTGAAATGGGACAGGGGGCTTCACCCCTCCACTTT. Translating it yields CASSEMGQGASPLHF.

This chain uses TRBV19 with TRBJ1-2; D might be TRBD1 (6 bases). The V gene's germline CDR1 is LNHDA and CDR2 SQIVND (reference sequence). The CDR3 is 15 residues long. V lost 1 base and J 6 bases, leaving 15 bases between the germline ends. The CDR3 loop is CASSIGQVQSHGYTF. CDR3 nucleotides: TGTGCCAGTAGTATAGGACAGGTCCAGTCCCATGGCTACACCTTC. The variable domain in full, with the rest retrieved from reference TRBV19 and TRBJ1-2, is DGGITQSPKYLFRKEGQNVTLSCEQNLNHDAMYWYRQDPGQGLRLIYYSQIVNDFQKGDIAEGYSVSREKKESFPLTVTSAQKNPTAFYLCASSIGQVQSHGYTFGSGTRLTVV.

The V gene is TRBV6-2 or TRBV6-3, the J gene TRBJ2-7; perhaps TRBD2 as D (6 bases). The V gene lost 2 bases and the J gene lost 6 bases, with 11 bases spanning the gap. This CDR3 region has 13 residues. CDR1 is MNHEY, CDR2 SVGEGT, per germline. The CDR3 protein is CASSYIWRGEQYF. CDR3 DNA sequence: TGTGCCAGCAGTTACATCTGGCGGGGCGAGCAGTACTTC.

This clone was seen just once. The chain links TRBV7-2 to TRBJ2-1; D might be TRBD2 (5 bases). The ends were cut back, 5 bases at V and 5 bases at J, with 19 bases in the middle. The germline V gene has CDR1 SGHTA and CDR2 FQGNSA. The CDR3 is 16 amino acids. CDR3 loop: CASSPLRAGTDNEQFF. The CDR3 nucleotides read TGTGCCAGCAGCCCCCTTAGGGCGGGTACAGACAATGAGCAGTTCTTC.

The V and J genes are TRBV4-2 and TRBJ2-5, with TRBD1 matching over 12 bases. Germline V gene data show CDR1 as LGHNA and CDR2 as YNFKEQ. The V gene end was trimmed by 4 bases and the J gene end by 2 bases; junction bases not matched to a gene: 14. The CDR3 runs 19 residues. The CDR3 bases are TGTGCCAGCAGCCTTCACCCGGGACAGGGGGCGCTCGGTCAAGAGACCCAGTACTTC. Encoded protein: CASSLHPGQGALGQETQYF.

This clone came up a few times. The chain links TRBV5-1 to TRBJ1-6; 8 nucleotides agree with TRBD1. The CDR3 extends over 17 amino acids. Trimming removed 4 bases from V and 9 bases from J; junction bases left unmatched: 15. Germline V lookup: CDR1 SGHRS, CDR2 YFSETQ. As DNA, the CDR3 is TGCGCCAGCAGCGATCCCGCCGGGACAGGAGCCTCTTCACCCCTCCACTTT. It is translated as CASSDPAGTGASSPLHF.

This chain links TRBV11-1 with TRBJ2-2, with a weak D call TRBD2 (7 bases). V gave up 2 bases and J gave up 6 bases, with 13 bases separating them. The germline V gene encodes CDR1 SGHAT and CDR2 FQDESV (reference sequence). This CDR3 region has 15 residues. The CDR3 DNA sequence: TGTGCCAGCAGCTTAATCCGGGGGGCCGCCGGGGAGCTGTTTTTT. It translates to CASSLIRGAAGELFF.

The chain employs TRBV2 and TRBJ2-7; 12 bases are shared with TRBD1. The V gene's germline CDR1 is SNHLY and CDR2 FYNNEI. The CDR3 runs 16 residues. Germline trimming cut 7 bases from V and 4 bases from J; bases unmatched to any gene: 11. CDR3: CASTPTPGQGAYEQYF. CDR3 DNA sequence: TGTGCCAGCACCCCAACCCCGGGACAGGGGGCTTACGAGCAGTACTTC.

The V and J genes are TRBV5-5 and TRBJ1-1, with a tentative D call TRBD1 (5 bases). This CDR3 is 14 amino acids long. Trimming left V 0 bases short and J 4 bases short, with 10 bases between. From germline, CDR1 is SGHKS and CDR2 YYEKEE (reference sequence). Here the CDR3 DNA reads TGTGCCAGCAGCTTGGTAGGGGATGGCACTGAAGCTTTCTTT. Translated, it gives CASSLVGDGTEAFF.

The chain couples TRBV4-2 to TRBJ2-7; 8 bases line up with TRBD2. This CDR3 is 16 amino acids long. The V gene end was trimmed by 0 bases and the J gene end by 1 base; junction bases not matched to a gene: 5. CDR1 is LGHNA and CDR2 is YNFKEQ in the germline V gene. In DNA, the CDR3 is TGTGCCAGCAGCCAAGAGTTCACGGGAGGGTCCTACGAGCAGTACTTC. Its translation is CASSQEFTGGSYEQYF.

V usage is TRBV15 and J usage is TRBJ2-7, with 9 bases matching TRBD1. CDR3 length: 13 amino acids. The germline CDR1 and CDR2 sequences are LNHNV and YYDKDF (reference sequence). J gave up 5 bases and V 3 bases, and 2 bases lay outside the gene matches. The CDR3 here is CATSRDRGDEQYF. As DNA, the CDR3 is TGTGCCACCAGCAGGGACAGGGGTGACGAGCAGTACTTC.

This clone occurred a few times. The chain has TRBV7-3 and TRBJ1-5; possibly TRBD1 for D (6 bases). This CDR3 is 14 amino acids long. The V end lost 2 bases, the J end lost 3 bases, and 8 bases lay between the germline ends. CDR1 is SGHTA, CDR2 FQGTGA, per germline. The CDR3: CASSLSGDNQPQHF. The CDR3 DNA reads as TGTGCCAGCAGCTTATCAGGGGACAATCAGCCCCAGCATTTT. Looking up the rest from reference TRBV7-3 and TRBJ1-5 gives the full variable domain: GAGVSQTPSNKVTEKGKYVELRCDPISGHTALYWYRQSLGQGPEFLIYFQGTGAADDSGLPNDRFFAVRPEGSVSTLKIQRTERGDSAVYLCASSLSGDNQPQHFGDGTRLSIL.

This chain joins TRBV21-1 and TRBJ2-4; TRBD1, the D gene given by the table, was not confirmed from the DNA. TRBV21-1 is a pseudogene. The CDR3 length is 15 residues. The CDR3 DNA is TGTGCCAGACCAGGACAGGGGGTGGCCAAAAACATTCAGTACTTC. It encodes CARPGQGVAKNIQYF.

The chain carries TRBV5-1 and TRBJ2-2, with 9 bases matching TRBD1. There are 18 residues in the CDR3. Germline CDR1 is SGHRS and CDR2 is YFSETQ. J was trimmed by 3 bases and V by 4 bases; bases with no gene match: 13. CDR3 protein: CASSPQPPDRGYTGELFF. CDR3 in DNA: TGCGCCAGCAGCCCCCAGCCACCGGACAGGGGTTACACCGGGGAGCTGTTTTTT.

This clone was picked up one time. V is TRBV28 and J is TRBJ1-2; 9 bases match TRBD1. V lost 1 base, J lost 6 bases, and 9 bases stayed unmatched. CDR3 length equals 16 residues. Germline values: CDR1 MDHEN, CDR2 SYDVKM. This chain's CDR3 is CASSLLRVDRGNGYTF. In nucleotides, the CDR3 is TGTGCCAGCAGTTTATTACGGGTGGACAGGGGTAATGGCTACACCTTC.

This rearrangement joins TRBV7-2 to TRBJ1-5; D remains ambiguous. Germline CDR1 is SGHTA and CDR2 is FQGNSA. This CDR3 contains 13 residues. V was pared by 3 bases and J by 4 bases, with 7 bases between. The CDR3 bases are TGTGCCAGCAGCTTCGGGTTTAATCAGCCCCAGCATTTT. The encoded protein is CASSFGFNQPQHF.

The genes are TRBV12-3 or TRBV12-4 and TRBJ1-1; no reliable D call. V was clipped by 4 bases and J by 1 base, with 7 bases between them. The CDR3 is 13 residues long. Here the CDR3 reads CASSWASNTEAFF. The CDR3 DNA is TGTGCCAGCAGTTGGGCTTCGAACACTGAAGCTTTCTTT.

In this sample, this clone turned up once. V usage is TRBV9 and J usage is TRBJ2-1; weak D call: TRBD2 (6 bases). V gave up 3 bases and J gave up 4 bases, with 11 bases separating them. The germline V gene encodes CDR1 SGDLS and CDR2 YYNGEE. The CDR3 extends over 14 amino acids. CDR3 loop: CASSGSLAYNEQFF. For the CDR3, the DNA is TGTGCCAGCAGCGGGAGTCTAGCGTACAATGAGCAGTTCTTC.

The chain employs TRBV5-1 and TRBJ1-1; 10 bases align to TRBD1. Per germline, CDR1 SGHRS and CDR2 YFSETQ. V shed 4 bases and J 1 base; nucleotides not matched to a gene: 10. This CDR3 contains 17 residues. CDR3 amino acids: CASSATGTGVGNTEAFF. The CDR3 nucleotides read TGCGCCAGCAGCGCAACCGGGACAGGGGTTGGGAACACTGAAGCTTTCTTT.

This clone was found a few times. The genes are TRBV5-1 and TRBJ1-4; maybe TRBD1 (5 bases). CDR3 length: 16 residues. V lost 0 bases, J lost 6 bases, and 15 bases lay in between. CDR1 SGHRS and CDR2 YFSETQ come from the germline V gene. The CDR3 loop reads CASSLAPGRADEKLFF. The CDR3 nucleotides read TGCGCCAGCAGCTTGGCCCCTGGCAGGGCGGATGAAAAACTGTTTTTT.

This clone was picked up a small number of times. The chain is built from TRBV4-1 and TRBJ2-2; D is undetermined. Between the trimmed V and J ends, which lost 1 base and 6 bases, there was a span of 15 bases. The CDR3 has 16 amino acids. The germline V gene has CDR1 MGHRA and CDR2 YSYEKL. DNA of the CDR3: TGCGCCAGCAGCCAAGCCGGGTCGCTGATCGCCGGGGAGCTGTTTTTT. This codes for CASSQAGSLIAGELFF.

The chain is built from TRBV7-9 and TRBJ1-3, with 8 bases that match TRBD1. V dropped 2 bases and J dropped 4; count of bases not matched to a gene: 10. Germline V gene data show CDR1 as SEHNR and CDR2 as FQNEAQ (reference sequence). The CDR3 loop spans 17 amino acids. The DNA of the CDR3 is TGTGCCAGCAGCTTACAACTCGGGACAGGACCAGGAAACACCATATATTTT. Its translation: CASSLQLGTGPGNTIYF.

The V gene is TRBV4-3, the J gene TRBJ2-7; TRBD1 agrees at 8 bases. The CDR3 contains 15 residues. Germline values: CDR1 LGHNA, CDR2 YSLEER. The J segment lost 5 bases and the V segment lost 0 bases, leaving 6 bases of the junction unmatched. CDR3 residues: CASSQETGVIDEQYF. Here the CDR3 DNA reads TGCGCCAGCAGCCAAGAGACAGGGGTAATAGACGAGCAGTACTTC.

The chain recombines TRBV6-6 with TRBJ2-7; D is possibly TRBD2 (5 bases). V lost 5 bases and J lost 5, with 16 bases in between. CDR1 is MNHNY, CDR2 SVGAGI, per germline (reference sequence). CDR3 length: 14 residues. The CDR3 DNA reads TGTGCCAGCAGTCTCGGACTGGATAGGGACGAGCAGTACTTC. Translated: CASSLGLDRDEQYF.